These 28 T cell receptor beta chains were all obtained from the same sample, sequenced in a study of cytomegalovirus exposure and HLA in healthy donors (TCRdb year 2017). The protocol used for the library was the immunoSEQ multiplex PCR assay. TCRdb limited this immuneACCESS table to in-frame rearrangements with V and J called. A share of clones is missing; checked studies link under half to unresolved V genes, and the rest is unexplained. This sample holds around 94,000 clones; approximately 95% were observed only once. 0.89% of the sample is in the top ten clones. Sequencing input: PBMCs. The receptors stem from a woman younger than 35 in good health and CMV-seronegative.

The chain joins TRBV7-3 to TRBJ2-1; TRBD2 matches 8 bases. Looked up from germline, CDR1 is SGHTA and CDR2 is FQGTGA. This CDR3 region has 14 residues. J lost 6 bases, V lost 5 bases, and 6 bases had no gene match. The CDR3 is CASSTSGTSNEQFF. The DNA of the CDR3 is TGTGCCAGCAGCACCTCCGGGACTAGCAATGAGCAGTTCTTC.

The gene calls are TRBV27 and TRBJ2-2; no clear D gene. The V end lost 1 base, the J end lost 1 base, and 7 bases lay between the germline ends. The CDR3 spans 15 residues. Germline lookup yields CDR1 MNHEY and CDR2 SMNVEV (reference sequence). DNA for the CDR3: TGTGCCAGCAGTTTATTGGCGGAGAACACCGGGGAGCTGTTTTTT. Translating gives CASSLLAENTGELFF.

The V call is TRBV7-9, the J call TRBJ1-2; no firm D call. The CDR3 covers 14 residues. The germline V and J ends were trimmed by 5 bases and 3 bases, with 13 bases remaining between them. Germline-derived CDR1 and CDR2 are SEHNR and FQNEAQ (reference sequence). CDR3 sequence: CASSQTSSDYGYTF. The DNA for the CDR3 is TGTGCCAGCAGCCAGACGTCCAGCGACTATGGCTACACCTTC.

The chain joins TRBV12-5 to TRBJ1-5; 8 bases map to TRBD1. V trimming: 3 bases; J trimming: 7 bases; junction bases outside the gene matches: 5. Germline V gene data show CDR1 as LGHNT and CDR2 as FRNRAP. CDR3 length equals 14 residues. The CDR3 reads CASGFGQGQQPQHF. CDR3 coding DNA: TGTGCTAGTGGTTTCGGACAGGGCCAACAGCCCCAGCATTTT.

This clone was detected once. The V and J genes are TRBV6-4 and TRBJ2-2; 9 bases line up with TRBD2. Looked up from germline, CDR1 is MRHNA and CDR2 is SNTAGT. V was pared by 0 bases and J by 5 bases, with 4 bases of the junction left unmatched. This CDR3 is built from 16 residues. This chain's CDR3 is CASSDSGGRATGELFF. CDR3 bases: TGTGCCAGCAGTGACTCCGGCGGGAGGGCGACCGGGGAGCTGTTTTTT.

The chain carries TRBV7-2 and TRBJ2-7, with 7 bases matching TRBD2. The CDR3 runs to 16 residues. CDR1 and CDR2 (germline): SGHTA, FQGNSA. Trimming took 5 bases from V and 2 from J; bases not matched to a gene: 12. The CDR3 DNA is TGTGCCAGCAGCCCGGCTGGTGGCGGGGGAACCTACGAGCAGTACTTC. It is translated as CASSPAGGGGTYEQYF.

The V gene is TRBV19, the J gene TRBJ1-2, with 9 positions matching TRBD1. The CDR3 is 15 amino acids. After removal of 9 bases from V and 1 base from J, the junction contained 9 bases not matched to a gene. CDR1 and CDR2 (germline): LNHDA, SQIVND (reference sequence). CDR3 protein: CASNRGRGVNYGYTF. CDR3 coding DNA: TGTGCCAGCAACAGGGGGCGCGGGGTTAACTATGGCTACACCTTC.

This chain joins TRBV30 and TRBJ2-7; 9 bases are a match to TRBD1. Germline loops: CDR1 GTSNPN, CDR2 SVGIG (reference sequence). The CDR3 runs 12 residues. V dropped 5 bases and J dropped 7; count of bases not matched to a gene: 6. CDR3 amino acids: CAWGGTGREQYF. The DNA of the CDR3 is TGTGCCTGGGGGGGGACAGGGAGGGAGCAGTACTTC.

The DNA of the CDR3 is TGTGCCAGCAGCTGGGACATCACTGAAGCTTTCTTT. Translating gives CASSWDITEAFF. The chain joins TRBV11-2 to TRBJ1-1, with a possible D match to TRBD1 (6 bases). This CDR3 has 12 residues. Trimming stripped 4 bases from V and 4 bases from J, with 7 bases between. Germline CDR1 SGHAT, CDR2 FQNNGV.

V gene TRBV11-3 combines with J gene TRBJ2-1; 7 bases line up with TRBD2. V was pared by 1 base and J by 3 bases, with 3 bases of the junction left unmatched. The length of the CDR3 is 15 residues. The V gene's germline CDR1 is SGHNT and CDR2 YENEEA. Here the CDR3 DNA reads TGTGCCAGCAGCTTAGCGGGAGGAAACTACAATGAGCAGTTCTTC. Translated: CASSLAGGNYNEQFF.

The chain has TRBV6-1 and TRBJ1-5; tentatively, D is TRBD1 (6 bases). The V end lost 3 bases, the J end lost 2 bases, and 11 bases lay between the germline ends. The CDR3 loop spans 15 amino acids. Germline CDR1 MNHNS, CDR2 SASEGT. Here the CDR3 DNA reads TGTGCCAGCAGTGATGTGGGGGCTGGCAATCAGCCCCAGCATTTT. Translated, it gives CASSDVGAGNQPQHF.

DNA of the CDR3: TGTGCCTGGAAATTTGGGAAGTCGCCGGGGACCTTC. This gives the protein CAWKFGKSPGTF. The chain is built from TRBV30 and TRBJ1-2; D gene uncertain. With 4 bases removed from V and 14 bases from J, the gap between germline ends came to 20 bases. The germline CDR1 and CDR2 sequences are GTSNPN and SVGIG (reference sequence). The CDR3 sequence is 12 residues long.

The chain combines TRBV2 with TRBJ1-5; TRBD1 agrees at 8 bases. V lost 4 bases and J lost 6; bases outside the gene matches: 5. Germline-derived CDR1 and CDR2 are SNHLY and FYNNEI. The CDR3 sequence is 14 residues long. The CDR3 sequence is CASSGTGSGQPQHF. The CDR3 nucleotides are TGTGCCAGCAGTGGGACAGGGAGTGGTCAGCCCCAGCATTTT. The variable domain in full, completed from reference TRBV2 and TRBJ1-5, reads EPEVTQTPSHQVTQMGQEVILRCVPISNHLYFYWYRQILGQKVEFLVSFYNNEISEKSEIFDDQFSVERPDGSNFTLKIRSTKLEDSAMYFCASSGTGSGQPQHFGDGTRLSIL.

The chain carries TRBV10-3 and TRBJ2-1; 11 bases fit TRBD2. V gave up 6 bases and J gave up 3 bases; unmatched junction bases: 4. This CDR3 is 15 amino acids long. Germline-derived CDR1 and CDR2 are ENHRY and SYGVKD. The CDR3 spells CAIRGGTSGYNEQFF. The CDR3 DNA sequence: TGTGCCATCAGGGGGGGGACTAGCGGCTACAATGAGCAGTTCTTC.

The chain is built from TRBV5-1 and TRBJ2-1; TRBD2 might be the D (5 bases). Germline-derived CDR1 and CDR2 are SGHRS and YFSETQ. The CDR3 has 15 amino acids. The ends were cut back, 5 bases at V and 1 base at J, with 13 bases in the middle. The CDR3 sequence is CASRPGIGSYNEQFF. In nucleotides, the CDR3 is TGCGCCAGCAGACCCGGGATAGGATCCTACAATGAGCAGTTCTTC.

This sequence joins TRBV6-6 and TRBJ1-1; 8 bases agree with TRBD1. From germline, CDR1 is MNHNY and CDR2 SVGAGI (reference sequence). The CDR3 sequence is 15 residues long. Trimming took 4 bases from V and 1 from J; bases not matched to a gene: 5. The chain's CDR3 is CASSSVTGENTEAFF. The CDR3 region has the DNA TGTGCCAGCAGTTCGGTGACAGGGGAGAACACTGAAGCTTTCTTT.

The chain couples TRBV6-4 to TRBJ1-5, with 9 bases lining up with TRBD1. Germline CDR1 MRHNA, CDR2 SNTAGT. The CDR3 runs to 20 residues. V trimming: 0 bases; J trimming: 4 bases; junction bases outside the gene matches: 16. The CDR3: CASSDSPGTGKLLRNQPQHF. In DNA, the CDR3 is TGTGCCAGCAGTGACTCCCCCGGGACAGGGAAGCTTTTACGGAATCAGCCCCAGCATTTT.

CDR3 nucleotides: TGTGCCAGTAGTCCGCGGGCCACCTACGAGCAGTACTTC. Protein product: CASSPRATYEQYF. This chain links TRBV19 with TRBJ2-7; tentatively, D is TRBD2 (5 bases). This CDR3 region has 13 residues. V gave up 5 bases and J gave up 2 bases, with 10 bases separating them. CDR1 and CDR2 from the germline V gene are LNHDA and SQIVND (reference sequence).

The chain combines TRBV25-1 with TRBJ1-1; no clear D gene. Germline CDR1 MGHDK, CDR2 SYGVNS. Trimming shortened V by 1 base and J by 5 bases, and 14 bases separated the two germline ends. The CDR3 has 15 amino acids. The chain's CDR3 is CASSEFLGDGTEAFF. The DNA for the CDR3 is TGTGCCAGCAGTGAATTTCTCGGGGATGGGACTGAAGCTTTCTTT.

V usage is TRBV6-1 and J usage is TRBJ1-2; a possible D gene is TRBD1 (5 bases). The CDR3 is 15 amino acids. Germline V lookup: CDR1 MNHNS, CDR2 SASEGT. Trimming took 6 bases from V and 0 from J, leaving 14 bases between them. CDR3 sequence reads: CASRGRDLTNYGYTF. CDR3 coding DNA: TGTGCCAGCAGAGGCAGGGATTTGACTAACTATGGCTACACCTTC.

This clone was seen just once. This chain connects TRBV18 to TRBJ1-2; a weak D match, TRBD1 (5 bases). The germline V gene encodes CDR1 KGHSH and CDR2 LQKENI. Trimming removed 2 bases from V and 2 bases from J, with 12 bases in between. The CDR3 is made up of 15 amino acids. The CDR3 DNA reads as TGTGCCAGCTCACCAGGGGGGTCCGCCAACTATGGCTACACCTTC. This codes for CASSPGGSANYGYTF.

The CDR3 DNA is TGCGCCAGCAGCCAAGTTGGCAGGGGTGGGGAGCTGTTTTTT. Translating it yields CASSQVGRGGELFF. V is TRBV4-1 and J is TRBJ2-2; TRBD1 is a possible D gene (6 bases). Germline-derived CDR1 and CDR2 are MGHRA and YSYEKL. Deletions cut 1 base from V and 8 bases from J, with 11 bases between. The CDR3 consists of 14 residues.

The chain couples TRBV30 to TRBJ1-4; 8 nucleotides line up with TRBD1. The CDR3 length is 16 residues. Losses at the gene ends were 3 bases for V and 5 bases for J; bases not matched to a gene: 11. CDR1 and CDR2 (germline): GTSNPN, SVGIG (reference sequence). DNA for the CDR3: TGTGCCTGGAGGCTCCCGGGACAGGCCTTAAATGAAAAACTGTTTTTT. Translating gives CAWRLPGQALNEKLFF. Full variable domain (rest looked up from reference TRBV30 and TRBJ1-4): SQTIHQWPATLVQPVGSPLSLECTVEGTSNPNLYWYRQAAGRGLQLLFYSVGIGQISSEVPQNLSASRPQDRQFILSSKKLLLSDSGFYLCAWRLPGQALNEKLFFGSGTQLSVL.

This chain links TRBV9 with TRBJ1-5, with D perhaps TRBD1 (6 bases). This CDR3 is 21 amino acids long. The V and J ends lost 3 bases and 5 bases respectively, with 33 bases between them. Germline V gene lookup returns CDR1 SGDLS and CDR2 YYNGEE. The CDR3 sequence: CASSASSWGQGLFLGHQPQHF. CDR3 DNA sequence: TGTGCCAGCAGCGCGAGTAGTTGGGGGCAGGGGTTATTTTTGGGGCATCAGCCCCAGCATTTT. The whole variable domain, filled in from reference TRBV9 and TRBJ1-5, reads DSGVTQTPKHLITATGQRVTLRCSPRSGDLSVYWYQQSLDQGLQFLIQYYNGEERAKGNILERFSAQQFPDLHSELNLSSLELGDSALYFCASSASSWGQGLFLGHQPQHFGDGTRLSIL.

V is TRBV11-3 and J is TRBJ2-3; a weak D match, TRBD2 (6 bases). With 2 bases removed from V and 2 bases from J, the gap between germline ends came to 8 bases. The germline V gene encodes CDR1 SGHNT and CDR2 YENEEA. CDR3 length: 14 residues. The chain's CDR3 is CASSLSSATDTQYF. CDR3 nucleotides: TGTGCCAGCAGCTTATCTAGCGCCACAGATACGCAGTATTTT. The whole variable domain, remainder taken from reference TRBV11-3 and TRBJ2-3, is EAGVVQSPRYKIIEKKQPVAFWCNPISGHNTLYWYLQNLGQGPELLIRYENEEAVDDSQLPKDRFSAERLKGVDSTLKIQPAELGDSAVYLCASSLSSATDTQYFGPGTRLTVL.

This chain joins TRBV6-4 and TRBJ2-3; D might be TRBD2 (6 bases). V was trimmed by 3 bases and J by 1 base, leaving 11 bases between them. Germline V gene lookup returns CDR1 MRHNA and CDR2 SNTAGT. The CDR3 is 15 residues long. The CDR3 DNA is TGTGCCAGCAGTGATGGGCGGGGAGGCACAGATACGCAGTATTTT. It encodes CASSDGRGGTDTQYF.

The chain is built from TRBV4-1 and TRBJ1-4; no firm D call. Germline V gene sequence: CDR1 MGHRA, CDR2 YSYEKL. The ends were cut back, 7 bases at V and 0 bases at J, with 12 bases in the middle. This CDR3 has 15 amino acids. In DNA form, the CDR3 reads TGCGCCAGCACTTCTTGGACTGCAACTAATGAAAAACTGTTTTTT. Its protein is CASTSWTATNEKLFF.

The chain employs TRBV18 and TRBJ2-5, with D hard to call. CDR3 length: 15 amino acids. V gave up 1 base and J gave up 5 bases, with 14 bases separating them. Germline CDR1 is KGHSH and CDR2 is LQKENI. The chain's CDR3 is CASSPRWVAGETQYF. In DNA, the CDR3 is TGTGCCAGCTCACCACGTTGGGTAGCTGGGGAGACCCAGTACTTC.